These T cell receptor beta chains were read from a single sample in a study of blood T cells in healthy people across ages. TCRdb fed the 5' RACE reads into MiXCR, producing one record per CDR3 protein. The top ten hold roughly 7.9% of the sample, which has some 1.4 million distinct CDR3 sequences, about 43% seen once. Sequenced sample: blood. These receptors were obtained from a woman aged 18-35 years in good health. The CDR3 runs from the conserved cysteine through the conserved F or W. D genes are given only for firm matches. Only some rows state a clone size, as once, few, many or a class for expanded clones.

clone_size	v_call	d_call	j_call	cdr3_aa	cdr3_nt
few	TRBV14	TRBD1	TRBJ2-1	CASSRLTGGGYNEQFF	TGTGCCAGCAGCCGCCTGACAGGGGGTGGATACAATGAGCAGTTCTTC
-	TRBV5-1	TRBD2	TRBJ2-5	CASSLVRLAEPQETQYF	TGCGCCAGCAGCTTGGTGAGGCTAGCGGAACCCCAAGAGACCCAGTACTTC
-	TRBV27	-	TRBJ2-3	CASSYGYSDTDTQYF	TGTGCCAGCAGTTACGGGTATTCGGACACAGATACGCAGTATTTT
-	TRBV4-2	-	TRBJ2-1	CASSPPAESYNERFF	TGTGCCAGCAGCCCCCCAGCAGAGTCCTACAATGAGCGGTTCTTC
-	TRBV6-1	-	TRBJ1-2	CASSEAVRHAGYTF	TGTGCCAGCAGTGAAGCGGTCAGGCATGCTGGCTACACCTTC
few	TRBV4-1	-	TRBJ2-3	CASSQGPDRTTDTQYF	TGCGCCAGCAGCCAAGGCCCAGACCGGACCACAGATACGCAGTATTTT
-	TRBV5-1	TRBD2	TRBJ2-3	CPSSRRERDTDTQYF	TGCCCCAGCAGTCGGCGAGAGCGGGACACAGATACGCAGTATTTT
-	TRBV4-1	-	TRBJ2-2	CASSQEGARPGELFF	TGCGCCAGCAGCCAAGAAGGGGCCAGACCCGGGGAGCTGTTTTTT
many	TRBV29-1	-	TRBJ2-7	CSVEAVPYEQYF	TGCAGCGTTGAAGCCGTTCCCTACGAGCAGTACTTC
-	TRBV5-1	TRBD1	TRBJ1-2	CASSPDRGTGYTF	TGTGCCAGCAGCCCCGACAGGGGAACTGGCTACACCTTC
-	TRBV29-1	-	TRBJ2-7	CSARGTFYEQYF	TGCAGCGCCCGAGGGACTTTCTACGAGCAGTACTTC
-	TRBV18	TRBD1	TRBJ2-7	CASSPDRVLGEQYF	TGTGCCAGCTCACCCGACAGGGTTCTCGGCGAGCAGTACTTC
few	TRBV20-1	TRBD2	TRBJ2-5	CSADLAGRPQETQYF	TGCAGTGCCGACCTAGCGGGACGCCCGCAAGAGACCCAGTACTTC
few	TRBV12-3/TRBV12-4	TRBD1	TRBJ2-7	CASSLRDRGRGEQYF	TGTGCCAGCAGTTTAAGGGACAGAGGTCGGGGCGAGCAGTACTTC
-	TRBV7-9	TRBD2	TRBJ2-1	CASSLEAPGGSSYNEQFF	TGTGCCAGCAGCTTAGAGGCCCCCGGGGGGAGCTCCTACAATGAGCAGTTCTTC
-	TRBV10-2	-	TRBJ1-2	CASGETDNYGYTF	TGCGCCAGCGGCGAGACAGATAACTATGGCTACACCTTC
-	TRBV12-3/TRBV12-4	-	TRBJ1-5	CASSSAQGSNQPQHF	TGTGCCAGCAGTTCGGCGCAGGGCTCCAATCAGCCCCAGCATTTT
few	TRBV7-2	TRBD2	TRBJ2-1	CASSLLVSGSSSYNEQFF	TGTGCCAGCAGCTTATTAGTTAGCGGGTCTAGCTCCTACAATGAGCAGTTCTTC
-	TRBV7-9	-	TRBJ1-2	CASSTWSTPGHTF	TGTGCCAGCAGCACTTGGTCTACACCCGGCCACACCTTC
-	TRBV7-9	-	TRBJ1-2	CASSLVGRATSYGYTF	TGTGCCAGCAGCTTAGTGGGAAGGGCCACTAGCTATGGCTACACCTTC
many	TRBV5-1	-	TRBJ2-5	CASSLGVGETQYF	TGCGCCAGCAGCTTGGGGGTTGGAGAGACCCAGTACTTC
few	TRBV10-3	-	TRBJ1-2	CAISESGGTNYGYTF	TGTGCCATCAGTGAGTCTGGGGGGACTAACTATGGCTACACCTTC
few	TRBV19	TRBD2	TRBJ2-5	CASSSGTLAGFKETQYF	TGTGCCAGTAGCTCAGGGACTTTAGCGGGATTCAAAGAGACCCAGTACTTC
few	TRBV6-4	-	TRBJ1-5	CASSDWPGAGQPQHF	TGTGCCAGCAGTGACTGGCCGGGGGCTGGTCAGCCCCAGCATTTT
-	TRBV2	-	TRBJ2-4	CASSDGTEVEQYF	TGTGCCAGCAGTGACGGTACAGAGGTCGAACAGTACTTC
-	TRBV3-1	-	TRBJ2-7	CASSQDSVGRGGYF	TGTGCCAGCAGCCAAGATTCAGTTGGCCGCGGCGGGTACTTC
-	TRBV11-2	-	TRBJ1-2	CASSLEVTAYYGYTF	TGTGCCAGCAGCTTAGAGGTAACAGCTTACTATGGCTACACCTTC
-	TRBV11-2	-	TRBJ1-3	CASSTFTGYSGNTIYF	TGTGCCAGCAGCACCTTCACAGGCTACTCTGGAAACACTATATATTTT
-	TRBV20-1	TRBD1	TRBJ1-2	CSAPPGQGPEIHGYTF	TGCAGTGCTCCCCCGGGACAGGGACCGGAGATACATGGCTACACCTTC
-	TRBV12-3/TRBV12-4	-	TRBJ2-1	CASSSKGLEQFF	TGTGCCAGCAGCTCCAAAGGACTGGAGCAGTTCTTC